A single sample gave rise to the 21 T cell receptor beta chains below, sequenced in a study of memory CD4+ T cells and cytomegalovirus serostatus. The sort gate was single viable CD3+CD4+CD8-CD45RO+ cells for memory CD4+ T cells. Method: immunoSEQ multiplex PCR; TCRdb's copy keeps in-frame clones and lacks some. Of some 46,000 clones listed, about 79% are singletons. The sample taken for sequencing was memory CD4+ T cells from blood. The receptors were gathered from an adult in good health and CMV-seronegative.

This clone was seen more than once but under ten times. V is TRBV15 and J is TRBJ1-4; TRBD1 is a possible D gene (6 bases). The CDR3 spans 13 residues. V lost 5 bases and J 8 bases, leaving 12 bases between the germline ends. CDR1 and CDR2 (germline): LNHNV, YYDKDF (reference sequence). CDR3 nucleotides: TGTGCCACCAGCCGCATTAGGGGGGAAAAACTGTTTTTT. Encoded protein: CATSRIRGEKLFF.

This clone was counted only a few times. As DNA, the CDR3 is TGTGCCAGCAGTGAACAGGGGGGGAATCAGCCCCAGCATTTT. Protein: CASSEQGGNQPQHF. The rearrangement links TRBV2 to TRBJ1-5, with 7 bases lining up with TRBD1. CDR1 SNHLY and CDR2 FYNNEI come from the germline V gene. V was pared by 2 bases and J by 4 bases, with 2 bases of the junction left unmatched. The CDR3 is made up of 14 amino acids.

In DNA form, the CDR3 reads TGTGCCAGCTCACCCCGAACTAGCGGAGACGAGCAGTACTTC. It specifies CASSPRTSGDEQYF. V is TRBV18 and J is TRBJ2-7, with 8 nucleotides matching TRBD2. Germline V gene data show CDR1 as KGHSH and CDR2 as LQKENI. Germline trimming cut 3 bases from V and 5 bases from J; bases unmatched to any gene: 6. This CDR3 comprises 14 residues. The whole variable domain, filled in from reference TRBV18 and TRBJ2-7, reads NAGVMQNPRHLVRRRGQEARLRCSPMKGHSHVYWYRQLPEEGLKFMVYLQKENIIDESGMPKERFSAEFPKEGPSILRIQQVVRGDSAAYFCASSPRTSGDEQYFGPGTRLTVT.

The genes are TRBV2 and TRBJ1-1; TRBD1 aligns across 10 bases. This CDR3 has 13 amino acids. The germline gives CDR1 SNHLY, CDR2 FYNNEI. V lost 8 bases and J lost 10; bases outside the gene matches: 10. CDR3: CASAPAGQGRAFF. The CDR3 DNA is TGTGCCAGCGCCCCAGCGGGACAGGGGAGAGCTTTCTTT. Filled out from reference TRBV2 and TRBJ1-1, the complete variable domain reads EPEVTQTPSHQVTQMGQEVILRCVPISNHLYFYWYRQILGQKVEFLVSFYNNEISEKSEIFDDQFSVERPDGSNFTLKIRSTKLEDSAMYFCASAPAGQGRAFFGQGTRLTVV.

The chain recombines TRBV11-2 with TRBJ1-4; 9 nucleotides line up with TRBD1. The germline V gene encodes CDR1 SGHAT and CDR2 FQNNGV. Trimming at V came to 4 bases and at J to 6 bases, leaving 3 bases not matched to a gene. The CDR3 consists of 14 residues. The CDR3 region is CASSYRDRDEKLFF. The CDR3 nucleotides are TGTGCCAGCAGCTACCGGGACAGGGATGAAAAACTGTTTTTT.

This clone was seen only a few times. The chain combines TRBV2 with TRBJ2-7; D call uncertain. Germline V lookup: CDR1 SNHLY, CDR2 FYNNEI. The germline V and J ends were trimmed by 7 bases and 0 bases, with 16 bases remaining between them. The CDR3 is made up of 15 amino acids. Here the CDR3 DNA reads TGTGCCAGCAAAAGAGGAGCTACAAACTCCTACGAGCAGTACTTC. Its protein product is CASKRGATNSYEQYF.

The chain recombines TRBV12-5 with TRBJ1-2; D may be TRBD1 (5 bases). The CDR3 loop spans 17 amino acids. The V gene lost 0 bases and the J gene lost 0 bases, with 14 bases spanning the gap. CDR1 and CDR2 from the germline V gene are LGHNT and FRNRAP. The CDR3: CASGLVGRGPTNYGYTF. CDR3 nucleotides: TGTGCTAGTGGTTTGGTAGGAAGGGGCCCCACTAACTATGGCTACACCTTC.

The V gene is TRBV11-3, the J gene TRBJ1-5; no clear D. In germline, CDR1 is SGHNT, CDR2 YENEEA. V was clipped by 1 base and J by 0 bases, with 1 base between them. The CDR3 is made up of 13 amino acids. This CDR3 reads CASSLASNQPQHF. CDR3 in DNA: TGTGCCAGCAGCTTAGCTAGCAATCAGCCCCAGCATTTT.

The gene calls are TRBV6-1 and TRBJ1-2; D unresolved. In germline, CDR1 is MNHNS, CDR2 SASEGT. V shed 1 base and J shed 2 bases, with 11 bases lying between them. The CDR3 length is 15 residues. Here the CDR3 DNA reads TGTGCCAGCAGTGAAGGGTTCGGTCAGAACTATGGCTACACCTTC. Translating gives CASSEGFGQNYGYTF.

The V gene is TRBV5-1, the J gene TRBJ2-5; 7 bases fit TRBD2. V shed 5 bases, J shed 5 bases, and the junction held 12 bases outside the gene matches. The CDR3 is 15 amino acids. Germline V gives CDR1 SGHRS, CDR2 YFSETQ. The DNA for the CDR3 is TGCGCCAGCAGTCCTACCGGGGGGAGGGAGGAGACCCAGTACTTC. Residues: CASSPTGGREETQYF. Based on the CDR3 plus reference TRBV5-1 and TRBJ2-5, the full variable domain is KAGVTQTPRYLIKTRGQQVTLSCSPISGHRSVSWYQQTPGQGLQFLFEYFSETQRNKGNFPGRFSGRQFSNSRSEMNVSTLELGDSALYLCASSPTGGREETQYFGPGTRLLVL.

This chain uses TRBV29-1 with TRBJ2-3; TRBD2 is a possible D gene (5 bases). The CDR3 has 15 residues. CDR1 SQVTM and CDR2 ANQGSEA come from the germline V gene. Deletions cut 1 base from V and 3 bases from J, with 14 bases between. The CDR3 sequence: CSVEGAGGITDTQYF. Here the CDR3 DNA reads TGCAGCGTTGAAGGGGCCGGAGGAATAACAGATACGCAGTATTTT.

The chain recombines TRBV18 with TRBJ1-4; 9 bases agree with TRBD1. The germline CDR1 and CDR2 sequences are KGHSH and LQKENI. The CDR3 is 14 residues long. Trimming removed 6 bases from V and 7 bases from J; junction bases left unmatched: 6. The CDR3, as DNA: TGTGCCAGCTCGGAACAGGGGGCGAGTGAAAAACTGTTTTTT. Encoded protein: CASSEQGASEKLFF.

DNA of the CDR3: TGTGCCAGCAGTACCCTAGACGGGAGAGGGAATGAGCAGTTCTTC. Translated: CASSTLDGRGNEQFF. The chain carries TRBV27 and TRBJ2-1; D might be TRBD2 (6 bases). V lost 5 bases to trimming and J lost 7 bases, with 18 bases between them. CDR1 and CDR2 from the germline V gene are MNHEY and SMNVEV (reference sequence). The CDR3 extends over 15 amino acids.

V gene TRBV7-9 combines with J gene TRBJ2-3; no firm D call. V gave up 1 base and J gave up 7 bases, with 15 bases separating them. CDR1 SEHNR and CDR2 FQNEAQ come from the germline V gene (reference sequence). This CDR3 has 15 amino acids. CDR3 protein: CASSLVGYTPHTQYF. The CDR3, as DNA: TGTGCCAGCAGCTTAGTAGGGTACACGCCTCATACGCAGTATTTT.

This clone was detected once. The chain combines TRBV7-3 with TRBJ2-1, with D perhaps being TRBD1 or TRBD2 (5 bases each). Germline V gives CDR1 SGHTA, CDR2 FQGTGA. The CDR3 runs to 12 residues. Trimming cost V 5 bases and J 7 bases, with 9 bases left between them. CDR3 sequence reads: CASSHWGNEQFF. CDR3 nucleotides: TGTGCCAGCAGCCACTGGGGGAATGAGCAGTTCTTC.

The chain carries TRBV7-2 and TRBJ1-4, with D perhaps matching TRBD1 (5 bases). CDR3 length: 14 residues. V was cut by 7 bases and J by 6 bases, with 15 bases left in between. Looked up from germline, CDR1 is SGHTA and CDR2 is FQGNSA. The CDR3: CASTFGGEHEKLFF. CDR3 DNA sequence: TGTGCCAGCACCTTTGGGGGGGAGCATGAAAAACTGTTTTTT.

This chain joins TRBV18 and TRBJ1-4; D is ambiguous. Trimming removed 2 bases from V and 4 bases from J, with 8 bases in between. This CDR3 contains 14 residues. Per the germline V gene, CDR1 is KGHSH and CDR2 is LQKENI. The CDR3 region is CASSPNSGNEKLFF. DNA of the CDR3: TGTGCCAGCTCACCAAACAGCGGTAATGAAAAACTGTTTTTT.

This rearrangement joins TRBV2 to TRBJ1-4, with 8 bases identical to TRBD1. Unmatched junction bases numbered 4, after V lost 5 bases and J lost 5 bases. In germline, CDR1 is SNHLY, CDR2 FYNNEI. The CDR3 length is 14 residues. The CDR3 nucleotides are TGTGCCAGCAGTAAACAGGGGGTAAATGAAAAACTGTTTTTT. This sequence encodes CASSKQGVNEKLFF.

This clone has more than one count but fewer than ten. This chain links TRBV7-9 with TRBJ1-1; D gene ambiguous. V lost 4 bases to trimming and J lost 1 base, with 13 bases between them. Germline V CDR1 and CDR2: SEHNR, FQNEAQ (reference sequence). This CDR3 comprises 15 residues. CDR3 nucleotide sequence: TGTGCCAGCAGCTCCAACAAGGGAGCGAACACTGAAGCTTTCTTT. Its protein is CASSSNKGANTEAFF.

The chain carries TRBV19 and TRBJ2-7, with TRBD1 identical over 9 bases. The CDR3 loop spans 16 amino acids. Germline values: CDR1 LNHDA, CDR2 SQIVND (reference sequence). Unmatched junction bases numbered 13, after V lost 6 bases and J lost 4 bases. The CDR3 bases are TGTGCCAGTAGCCCCCGGAGGGGACAGGGTATGTACGAGCAGTACTTC. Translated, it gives CASSPRRGQGMYEQYF. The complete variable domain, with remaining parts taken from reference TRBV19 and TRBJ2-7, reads DGGITQSPKYLFRKEGQNVTLSCEQNLNHDAMYWYRQDPGQGLRLIYYSQIVNDFQKGDIAEGYSVSREKKESFPLTVTSAQKNPTAFYLCASSPRRGQGMYEQYFGPGTRLTVT.

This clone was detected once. This chain's CDR3 is CASSLERGEQFF. DNA of the CDR3: TGTGCCAGCAGCTTAGAACGGGGTGAGCAGTTCTTC. The chain recombines TRBV7-6 with TRBJ2-1; the D gene is possibly TRBD2 (5 bases). The CDR3 spans 12 residues. CDR1 is SGHVS and CDR2 is FNYEAQ in the germline V gene. V dropped 1 base and J dropped 9 bases, with 7 bases sitting between them.